This is a list of T cell receptor beta chains from one sample in a study of regulatory T cells in long-lasting Graves disease. Each CDR3 protein gets one entry after TCRdb re-called the multiplex PCR reads with MiXCR. This sample has about 300,000 distinct CDR3 sequences, with 20% to 25% found just once. The sequences come from peripheral blood mononuclear cells (PBMCs), collected when the disease was refractory, from a patient treated with antithyroid drugs. These receptors were obtained from a female donor with Graves disease. Both conserved end residues are part of each CDR3. The order of the fields is D gene, clone size, V gene, J gene, CDR3 DNA, CDR3 protein. The D gene is left open where the match is weak. Expanded clones are given a class, and other clones once, few, many or no size at all.

>.|many|TRBV28|TRBJ1-5
TGTGCCAGCAGTACCACAGGGTTCAATCAGCCCCAGCATTTT
CASSTTGFNQPQHF
>.|.|TRBV20-1|TRBJ2-1
TGCAGTGCTAGAGATCTCGCGGGATATTCCTATGAGCAGTTCTTC
CSARDLAGYSYEQFF
>.|few|TRBV3-1|TRBJ2-7
TGTGCCAGCAGCCAAGATCACCTGGGCAGCCTCTACGAGCAGTACTTC
CASSQDHLGSLYEQYF
>.|many|TRBV7-2|TRBJ2-1
TGTGCCAGCAGCTTATATGGAGTAGATGAAAAGCAGTTCTTC
CASSLYGVDEKQFF
>.|few|TRBV27|TRBJ1-3
TGTGCCAGCAGCCCTATGGGCCCTTCTAGAAACACCATATATTTT
CASSPMGPSRNTIYF
>TRBD1|many|TRBV12-3/TRBV12-4|TRBJ1-1
TGTGCCAGCAGTTTTACAGGGGGCTTAACCTACGAAGCTTTCTTT
CASSFTGGLTYEAFF
>.|few|TRBV4-3|TRBJ2-5
TGCGCCAGCAGCCAGGGCCTGGGGCAGCAAGAGACCCAGTACTTC
CASSQGLGQQETQYF
>TRBD2|many|TRBV27|TRBJ2-7
TGTGCCAGCAGTTTAGCTAGCGGGAGAAACGAGCAGTACTTC
CASSLASGRNEQYF
>TRBD1|.|TRBV27|TRBJ1-1
TGTGCCAGCAGTCACGGACAGGCTAACACTGAAGCTTTCTTT
CASSHGQANTEAFF
>.|few|TRBV20-1|TRBJ1-5
TGCAGTGCTAGAGATTGGGAGGGGAGCAATCAGCCCCAGCATTTT
CSARDWEGSNQPQHF
>.|.|TRBV7-9|TRBJ2-5
TGTGCCAGCAGCTTCCGACCCGAGTTGGAGACCCAGTACTTC
CASSFRPELETQYF
>.|.|TRBV20-1|TRBJ2-5
TGCAGTGCTAGAGACCTTTACGTAGAGACCCAGTACTTC
CSARDLYVETQYF
>TRBD2|many|TRBV12-3/TRBV12-4|TRBJ2-7
TGTGCCAGCAGTTCGACTAGCGGGGTCTACGAGCAGTACTTC
CASSSTSGVYEQYF
>.|.|TRBV11-2|TRBJ1-5
TGTGCCAGCAGCTTAGATGGGGTGGGGGGCAATCAGCCCCAGCATTTT
CASSLDGVGGNQPQHF